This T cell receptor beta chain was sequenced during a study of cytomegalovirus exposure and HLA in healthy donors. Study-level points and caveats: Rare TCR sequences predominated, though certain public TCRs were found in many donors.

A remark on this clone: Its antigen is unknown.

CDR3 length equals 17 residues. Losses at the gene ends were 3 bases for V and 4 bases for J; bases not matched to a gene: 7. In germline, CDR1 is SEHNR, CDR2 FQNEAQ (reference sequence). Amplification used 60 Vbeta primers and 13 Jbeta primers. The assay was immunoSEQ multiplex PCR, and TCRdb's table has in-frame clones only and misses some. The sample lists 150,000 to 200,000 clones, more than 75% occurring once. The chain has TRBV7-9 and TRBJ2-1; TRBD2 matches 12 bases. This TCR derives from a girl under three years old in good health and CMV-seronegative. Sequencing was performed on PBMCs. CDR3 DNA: TGTGCCAGCAGCTTCCCGACTAGCGGGGGTCTATACAATGAGCAGTTCTTC. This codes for CASSFPTSGGLYNEQFF.